One sample yielded the 9 T cell receptor beta chains listed below, sequenced in a study of blood T cell repertoires in COVID-19. This table comes from immunoSEQ multiplex PCR, and its TCRdb copy is limited to in-frame clones, with some not included. The sample lists about 330,000 clones, 65% to 90% occurring once. Sequencing input: PBMCs or T cells enriched from blood (not recorded which). The receptors originated from a woman aged 18-35 years who had recovered from COVID-19.

The genes are TRBV18 and TRBJ1-2; no definite D call. CDR1 and CDR2 from the germline V gene are KGHSH and LQKENI. Trimming shortened V by 3 bases and J by 8 bases, and 13 bases separated the two germline ends. The CDR3 contains 13 residues. This CDR3 is CASSPIEDSGYTF. DNA for the CDR3: TGTGCCAGCTCACCTATAGAGGATAGCGGCTACACCTTC.

The CDR3 DNA reads TGCGCCAGCAGCCAAAGGACAGGGAAGGTTGAAAAACTGTTTTTT. This encodes CASSQRTGKVEKLFF. J is TRBJ1-4 and V is TRBV4-1; TRBD1 aligns across 8 bases. This CDR3 has 15 amino acids. From germline, CDR1 is MGHRA and CDR2 YSYEKL. V gave up 2 bases and J gave up 7 bases; unmatched junction bases: 6.

The rearrangement uses TRBV6-5 and TRBJ1-1; a weak D match, TRBD1 (5 bases). CDR1 MNHEY and CDR2 SVGAGI come from the germline V gene. The CDR3 covers 16 residues. The V end lost 2 bases, the J end lost 4 bases, and 17 bases lay between the germline ends. This chain's CDR3 is CASSYQQGGTATEAFF. In DNA, the CDR3 is TGTGCCAGCAGTTACCAGCAGGGAGGGACGGCCACTGAAGCTTTCTTT.

This sequence joins TRBV5-1 and TRBJ2-3; D might be TRBD2 (5 bases). Trimming cost V 4 bases and J 0 bases, with 12 bases left between them. CDR3 size: 15 residues. CDR1 SGHRS and CDR2 YFSETQ come from the germline V gene. The CDR3 DNA reads as TGCGCCAGCAGCCTCGACGGGGTTAGCACAGATACGCAGTATTTT. Protein sequence: CASSLDGVSTDTQYF.

The V call is TRBV5-1, the J call TRBJ1-5; 10 nucleotides match TRBD1. Trimming removed 5 bases from V and 3 bases from J; junction bases left unmatched: 11. CDR3 length: 17 residues. In germline, CDR1 is SGHRS, CDR2 YFSETQ. The CDR3 loop is CASSPGTGASDNQPQHF. Written as DNA, the CDR3 is TGCGCCAGCAGTCCCGGGACAGGGGCTTCAGACAATCAGCCCCAGCATTTT. Full variable domain (missing parts from reference TRBV5-1 and TRBJ1-5): KAGVTQTPRYLIKTRGQQVTLSCSPISGHRSVSWYQQTPGQGLQFLFEYFSETQRNKGNFPGRFSGRQFSNSRSEMNVSTLELGDSALYLCASSPGTGASDNQPQHFGDGTRLSIL.

The chain combines TRBV28 with TRBJ2-1; 7 nucleotides align to TRBD2. This CDR3 region has 17 residues. With 5 bases clipped from V and 7 bases from J, the junction kept 17 bases outside the gene matches. CDR1 is MDHEN, CDR2 SYDVKM, per germline. The DNA for the CDR3 is TGTGCCAGCAGTACCCGAGTATCGGGGGGACGCGGTAATGAGCAGTTCTTC. Translating gives CASSTRVSGGRGNEQFF.

The J gene is TRBJ2-2, the V gene TRBV10-1, with 12 bases identical to TRBD2. Trimming removed 4 bases from V and 5 bases from J; junction bases left unmatched: 11. The CDR3 runs 18 residues. Germline lookup yields CDR1 WNHNN and CDR2 SYGVQD (reference sequence). CDR3 loop: CASSGPVLAGGRTGELFF. CDR3 in DNA: TGCGCCAGCAGTGGGCCCGTCCTAGCGGGAGGGCGTACCGGGGAGCTGTTTTTT.

The gene calls are TRBV7-3 and TRBJ1-5, with 9 bases matching TRBD1. Germline V CDR1 and CDR2: SGHTA, FQGTGA. The CDR3 is made up of 20 amino acids. Trimming removed 5 bases from V and 0 bases from J; junction bases left unmatched: 17. The CDR3 DNA follows: TGTGCCAGCAGCACACGGAACGAGGGGGACAGGGCCCTTAGCAATCAGCCCCAGCATTTT. Its translation: CASSTRNEGDRALSNQPQHF.

The CDR3 sequence: CASSPRSGAGTEAFF. Written as DNA, the CDR3 is TGTGCCAGCAGCCCCCGGTCAGGCGCGGGCACTGAAGCTTTCTTT. The chain recombines TRBV9 with TRBJ1-1, with D hard to call. Trimming left V 4 bases short and J 4 bases short, with 17 bases between. Per the germline V gene, CDR1 is SGDLS and CDR2 is YYNGEE. The CDR3 length is 15 residues.